These 29 T cell receptor beta chains were all obtained from the same sample, sequenced in a study of blood T cells in healthy people across ages. It was with a sample-barcoded 5' primer and a J-beta primer mix that a second PCR of about 7 to 12 cycles was run. TCRdb reanalysed the 5' RACE reads using MiXCR and keeps one entry per CDR3 protein. This table holds over a million distinct CDR3 sequences, 55% to 75% found once. The sequenced sample consisted of blood. The receptors were gathered from a man between 18 and 29 years old in good health.

The rearrangement joins TRBV7-6 to TRBJ2-4; a possible D gene is TRBD2 (5 bases). Germline CDR1 SGHVS, CDR2 FNYEAQ. Trimming took 1 base from V and 7 from J, leaving 8 bases between them. The CDR3 length is 13 residues. CDR3 DNA sequence: TGTGCCAGCAGCTTAGAACCGGGGAACATTCAGTACTTC. Its translation is CASSLEPGNIQYF. The full variable domain, with the rest looked up from reference TRBV7-6 and TRBJ2-4, is GAGVSQSPRYKVTKRGQDVALRCDPISGHVSLYWYRQALGQGPEFLTYFNYEAQQDKSGLPNDRFSAERPEGSISTLTIQRTEQRDSAMYRCASSLEPGNIQYFGAGTRLSVL.

The chain is built from TRBV29-1 and TRBJ1-1; TRBD1 is a possible D gene (6 bases). Germline V gene lookup returns CDR1 SQVTM and CDR2 ANQGSEA. This CDR3 region has 13 residues. Trimming left V 7 bases short and J 4 bases short, with 16 bases between. The CDR3 coding sequence is TGCAGCGAGTACAGGGAAGTAGGCACTGAAGCTTTCTTT. This sequence encodes CSEYREVGTEAFF.

This chain joins TRBV29-1 and TRBJ2-3; D call uncertain. CDR1 is SQVTM, CDR2 ANQGSEA, per germline. The CDR3 contains 13 residues. The ends were cut back, 4 bases at V and 1 base at J, with 9 bases in the middle. The CDR3 region has the DNA TGCAGCGTTGCAACTGACGGCACAGATACGCAGTATTTT. This encodes CSVATDGTDTQYF.

The rearrangement joins TRBV12-3 or TRBV12-4 to TRBJ1-1; D perhaps matches TRBD1 (6 bases). This CDR3 comprises 14 residues. V lost 5 bases and J 8 bases, leaving 18 bases between the germline ends. The CDR3 DNA follows: TGTGCCAGCAGTATGACAGGTGTGGGGACGGAAGCTTTCTTT. This translates into CASSMTGVGTEAFF.

The gene calls are TRBV27 and TRBJ2-5; the D is unclear. The assigned J gene may be wrong: the sequence end matches TRBJ2-7 better. This CDR3 comprises 16 residues. In germline, CDR1 is MNHEY, CDR2 SMNVEV (reference sequence). CDR3 amino acids: CASSYSPLKGRSEQYF. The CDR3 coding sequence is TGTGCCAGCAGTTACTCCCCATTGAAGGGCCGGAGCGAGCAGTACTTC.

The CDR3 protein is CASSRGTSSNNEQFF. For the CDR3, the DNA is TGTGCCAGCAGTCGTGGGACTAGCAGCAACAATGAGCAGTTCTTC. The chain employs TRBV6-1 and TRBJ2-1; 9 bases are a match to TRBD2. Germline CDR1 reads MNHNS; CDR2 reads SASEGT. With V trimmed by 5 bases and J by 5 bases, 7 bases remained unmatched. The CDR3 totals 15 residues.

The chain combines TRBV5-1 with TRBJ2-4, with D tentatively TRBD2 (5 bases). The DNA end lines up better with TRBJ2-7; the J call may be wrong. The CDR3 length is 13 residues. CDR1 and CDR2 (germline): SGHRS, YFSETQ. The CDR3: CASRPGAGDEQYF. The CDR3 DNA sequence: TGCGCCAGCAGGCCAGGAGCCGGGGACGAGCAGTACTTC.

The chain couples TRBV4-3 to TRBJ1-2; unclear D gene. Trimming removed 1 base from V and 6 bases from J, with 12 bases in between. CDR3 length: 14 residues. Germline loops: CDR1 LGHNA, CDR2 YSLEER. As DNA, the CDR3 is TGCGCCAGCAGCCAAGCGGTCAGGAATCATGGCTACACCTTC. Its translation is CASSQAVRNHGYTF.

A word on this clonotype: No conserved phenylalanine or tryptophan is present at the end of the CDR3, so a read error is the likely explanation. The rearrangement uses TRBV4-3 and TRBJ2-7, with D possibly matching TRBD1 (5 bases). The V gene's germline CDR1 is LGHNA and CDR2 YSLEER. V lost 0 bases, J lost 1 base, and 16 bases lay in between. This CDR3 is 17 amino acids long. CDR3 loop: CASSQDLSRVGSYEQYL. As DNA, the CDR3 is TGCGCCAGCAGCCAAGACCTTTCCAGGGTTGGTTCCTACGAGCAGTACCTC.

The V call is TRBV2, the J call TRBJ2-1; a weak D match, TRBD2 (7 bases). Trimming cost V 6 bases and J 8 bases, with 26 bases left between them. CDR3 length equals 17 residues. CDR1 and CDR2 (germline): SNHLY, FYNNEI. The CDR3 DNA sequence: TGTGCCAGCAGCGGACTCAGGGAGGGGGTTGGGCCGCATGAGCAGTTCTTC. It translates to CASSGLREGVGPHEQFF.

This clonotype was counted only a few times. The V and J genes are TRBV4-2 and TRBJ1-2; D gene uncertain. From germline, CDR1 is LGHNA and CDR2 YNFKEQ. The CDR3 is made up of 15 amino acids. Trimming left V 0 bases short and J 4 bases short, with 12 bases between. The CDR3 sequence is CASSQEEGSGYGYTF. The CDR3 nucleotides are TGTGCCAGCAGCCAAGAAGAGGGCAGTGGCTATGGCTACACCTTC.

The CDR3 DNA reads TGCAGTGCTAGCGGGGCCGGGCTCATACGGGACTACACCTTC. This gives the protein CSASGAGLIRDYTF. This chain uses TRBV20-1 with TRBJ1-2, with D tentatively TRBD1 (5 bases). CDR3 length: 14 amino acids. V gave up 3 bases and J gave up 10 bases, with 21 bases separating them. The V gene's germline CDR1 is DFQATT and CDR2 SNEGSKA (reference sequence).

The chain links TRBV28 to TRBJ1-1, with D possibly being TRBD1 (5 bases). Germline CDR1 MDHEN, CDR2 SYDVKM. The CDR3 spans 12 residues. V was pared by 5 bases and J by 7 bases, with 11 bases between. The CDR3, as DNA: TGTGCCAGCAGTGGGGCAGTACGTGAAGCTTTCTTT. This gives the protein CASSGAVREAFF.

V gene TRBV29-1 combines with J gene TRBJ2-7; D is undetermined. The CDR3 extends over 12 amino acids. Germline V lookup: CDR1 SQVTM, CDR2 ANQGSEA. Trimming pared 2 bases from V and 6 bases from J, leaving 11 bases between. The CDR3 loop reads CSVERTFGEQYF. DNA of the CDR3: TGCAGCGTTGAAAGGACCTTCGGCGAGCAGTACTTC.

This clonotype occurred a few times. The CDR3 sequence is CASSYPEWGLAGSYEQYF. The CDR3 DNA reads TGTGCCAGCAGTTACCCCGAATGGGGACTAGCGGGATCCTACGAGCAGTACTTC. This sequence joins TRBV6-5 and TRBJ2-7; 13 bases are shared with TRBD2. The V gene end was trimmed by 2 bases and the J gene end by 1 base; junction bases not matched to a gene: 8. Germline CDR1 and CDR2: MNHEY and SVGAGI. The CDR3 has 18 residues.

This clonotype was detected once. One end of the junction fails to match germline, which may point to a read error. The chain combines TRBV12-3 or TRBV12-4 with TRBJ2-1, with D perhaps matching TRBD1 (6 bases). The CDR3 is 16 residues long. CDR3 nucleotide sequence: TGTGTCACCAGTCCAGGACAGTATGTATCCTATAATGGGCAGTTCTTC. This codes for CVTSPGQYVSYNGQFF.

This clonotype was recorded once. The rearrangement joins TRBV7-9 to TRBJ1-2; no clear D. Germline CDR1 and CDR2: SEHNR and FQNEAQ (reference sequence). The CDR3 spans 15 residues. V lost 1 base, J lost 3 bases, and 12 bases lay in between. The CDR3 sequence: CASSLEVLADYGYTF. The CDR3 region has the DNA TGTGCCAGCAGCTTAGAAGTGCTGGCGGACTATGGCTACACCTTC.

The chain combines TRBV20-1 with TRBJ2-1, with 11 nucleotides matching TRBD2. The DNA end is more similar to TRBJ2-7, so the J call may be wrong. Germline loops: CDR1 DFQATT, CDR2 SNEGSKA (reference sequence). This CDR3 spans 13 amino acids. CDR3 in DNA: TGCAGTGCTATGGGACTAGCGGACAATGAGCAGTACTTC. Amino acids: CSAMGLADNEQYF.

This clonotype has only a few counts. J is TRBJ1-2 and V is TRBV28, with 9 bases aligning to TRBD1. This CDR3 has 14 amino acids. Germline CDR1 reads MDHEN; CDR2 reads SYDVKM. Germline trimming cut 3 bases from V and 3 bases from J; bases unmatched to any gene: 2. This chain's CDR3 is CASSFDRGYYGYTF. Here the CDR3 DNA reads TGTGCCAGCAGTTTCGACAGGGGGTACTATGGCTACACCTTC.

In DNA, the CDR3 is TGTGCCAGCAGTTTTCAACAGGATAACTATGGCTACACCTTC. Its protein is CASSFQQDNYGYTF. The chain uses TRBV5-8 and TRBJ1-2; possible D gene TRBD1, 5 bases. Germline CDR1 reads SGHTS; CDR2 reads YDEGEE. The CDR3 loop spans 14 amino acids. V lost 5 bases, J lost 1 base, and 12 bases lay in between.

This chain's CDR3 is CASSRTRGTFEQFF. For the CDR3, the DNA is TGTGCCAGCAGCCGGACTAGGGGTACGTTTGAGCAGTTCTTC. The chain links TRBV5-6 to TRBJ2-1; 7 nucleotides align to TRBD2. Germline V gives CDR1 SGHDT, CDR2 YYEEEE. CDR3 size: 14 residues. J lost 9 bases, V lost 4 bases, and 10 bases had no gene match. Together with reference TRBV5-6 and TRBJ2-1, the CDR3 gives the full variable domain: DAGVTQSPTHLIKTRGQQVTLRCSPKSGHDTVSWYQQALGQGPQFIFQYYEEEERQRGNFPDRFSGHQFPNYSSELNVNALLLGDSALYLCASSRTRGTFEQFFGPGTRLTVL.

The chain employs TRBV11-2 and TRBJ2-7; TRBD1 or TRBD2 may be the D gene (6 bases each). The CDR3 runs 17 residues. Germline V CDR1 and CDR2: SGHAT, FQNNGV. Trimming removed 5 bases at V and 2 bases at J, with 22 bases between. CDR3 in amino acids: CASSRGGRTLLAYEQYF. The CDR3, as DNA: TGTGCCAGCAGCCGAGGGGGGAGGACCCTTCTCGCCTACGAGCAGTACTTC.

This clonotype was seen once. The rearrangement uses TRBV20-1 and TRBJ1-1; maybe TRBD1 (5 bases). The CDR3 extends over 13 amino acids. Germline lookup yields CDR1 DFQATT and CDR2 SNEGSKA (reference sequence). Deletions cut 6 bases from V and 4 bases from J, with 15 bases between. CDR3 coding DNA: TGCAGTGCCTCCCCAGGGTCTAGCACTGAAGCTTTCTTT. Amino acids: CSASPGSSTEAFF.

The chain couples TRBV6-5 to TRBJ2-1, with D possibly matching TRBD1 (5 bases). Germline V lookup: CDR1 MNHEY, CDR2 SVGAGI. The length of the CDR3 is 17 residues. Trimming shortened V by 3 bases and J by 5 bases, and 20 bases separated the two germline ends. CDR3 protein: CASSYRWGHKPDNEQFF. The CDR3 coding sequence is TGTGCCAGCAGTTATAGGTGGGGCCACAAACCCGACAATGAGCAGTTCTTC.

This clonotype came up a few times. The chain carries TRBV7-2 and TRBJ1-2; D is uncertain. The CDR3 spans 14 residues. CDR1 SGHTA and CDR2 FQGNSA come from the germline V gene. V was clipped by 6 bases and J by 0 bases, with 11 bases between them. The chain's CDR3 is CASRPATANYGYTF. The CDR3 nucleotides are TGTGCCAGCAGGCCAGCTACAGCTAACTATGGCTACACCTTC.

The V call is TRBV12-3 or TRBV12-4, the J call TRBJ2-7, with D maybe TRBD1 (6 bases). V lost 6 bases and J lost 0, with 9 bases in between. This CDR3 contains 13 residues. CDR3 in amino acids: CASRLGGSYEQYF. The CDR3 nucleotides read TGTGCCAGCAGGCTAGGGGGCTCCTACGAGCAGTACTTC.

The chain has TRBV6-2 or TRBV6-3 and TRBJ1-1, with D perhaps matching TRBD1 (6 bases). This CDR3 contains 13 residues. Trimming took 11 bases from V and 4 from J, leaving 17 bases between them. Germline CDR1 reads MNHEY; CDR2 reads SVGEGT. CDR3 residues: CAVHREVGTEAFF. In DNA form, the CDR3 reads TGTGCCGTACACAGGGAAGTGGGCACTGAAGCTTTCTTT.

This sequence joins TRBV11-2 and TRBJ2-3, with D possibly TRBD1 on 5 matching bases. Germline V gene lookup returns CDR1 SGHAT and CDR2 FQNNGV. This CDR3 has 16 residues. V lost 2 bases and J 4 bases, leaving 16 bases between the germline ends. Here the CDR3 reads CASSLNVQGRSDTQYF. The CDR3 DNA follows: TGTGCCAGCAGCTTAAATGTTCAGGGAAGGTCAGATACGCAGTATTTT.

Concerning this clonotype: Mismatch with germline at one junction end may stem from a read error. The rearrangement joins TRBV7-9 to TRBJ2-7; D is ambiguous. The DNA end favors TRBJ2-5, so the J call may be wrong. Germline V gives CDR1 SEHNR, CDR2 FQNEAQ (reference sequence). CDR3 length: 12 amino acids. CDR3 sequence: CASSWLGETQYF. DNA of the CDR3: TGCGCCAGCAGTTGGTTGGGGGAGACCCAGTACTTC.